This T cell receptor (beta chain) was recovered during a study of CD8+CD57+ T cells in acquired aplastic anemia (dated by TCRdb to the late 2010s). For context, the study as a whole: On average, sorted CD4+ and CD8+ cells yielded about 3 ug of extracted DNA, with a range of about 0.17 to 27.4 ug. Healthy donor samples averaged around 9.8 million reads for CD4+ and around 12 million for CD8+ cells.

Overall study results and their limits: Although roughly 30 CD8+ CDR3 sequences were shared by patients and controls, these sequences appeared highly expressed in patients and within the immunodominant clones of patients. No significant difference in CD8+ Simpson's diversity was found between patients and healthy controls (P=0.060).

Genomic DNA was used as template for profiling of TCR beta VDJ combinations and CDR3 sequences. An Illumina HiSeq 2000 was the platform used for TCR repertoire sequencing. On the study's bioinformatics: Repertoires were assessed using TRBV/TRBJ rearrangement plots, CDR3 size and DJ length profiles, and Simpson's diversity index. The most abundant DNA sequence in the deep sequencing data was defined as the immunodominant clone. CDR3 amino acid sequences were screened for sharing across subjects and were compared with published repertoires and the VDJdb database. Using fastp trimming at Q25 and MiXCR clonotype assembly, TCRdb reanalyzed the public sequencing data and kept in-frame beta chains. Rows matching on CDR3 protein sequence are summarized as one entry with the most common DNA and genes. The V and J calls reflect TCRdb's pipeline rather than the authors' work. Recorded for this sample are under 150,000 distinct CDR3 sequences; around two fifths of them occurred a single time. The top ten clonotypes cover under 9% of the sample.

At least ten counts were recorded for this clonotype. What antigen it recognizes has not been identified. Per-nucleotide qualities are absent, and no much larger clonotype sits a single base away. CDR1 and CDR2, per the germline V gene, are SGHRS and YFSETQ. The germline V end is reduced by 5 bases and the J end by 6 bases; junction bases left unmatched: 7. The CDR3 starts with the cysteine, ends with the phenylalanine, and has 15 residues. The kept DNA is CDR3 alone, 45 bases in frame from the first base. In the study, sorted CD4+ and CD8+ blood T cells from patients with severe aplastic anemia and from healthy subjects underwent deep sequencing of TCR repertoires. Ficoll-Paque density gradient centrifugation was used to isolate peripheral blood mononuclear cells. Before DNA extraction, CD4+ and CD8+ T cells were sorted by FACS or by magnetic beads.

The receptor chain draws on TRBV5-1 and TRBJ2-1; 11 central nucleotides agree with TRBD2. Sequenced material: sorted CD4+, CD8+, or CD8+CD57+ T cells (not recorded which) from PBMCs. The TCR comes from a human donor in good health, serving as a control. The bases are TGCGCCAGCAGTAAACTAGCGGGAGACACCAATGAGCAGTTCTTC. It translates to CASSKLAGDTNEQFF.